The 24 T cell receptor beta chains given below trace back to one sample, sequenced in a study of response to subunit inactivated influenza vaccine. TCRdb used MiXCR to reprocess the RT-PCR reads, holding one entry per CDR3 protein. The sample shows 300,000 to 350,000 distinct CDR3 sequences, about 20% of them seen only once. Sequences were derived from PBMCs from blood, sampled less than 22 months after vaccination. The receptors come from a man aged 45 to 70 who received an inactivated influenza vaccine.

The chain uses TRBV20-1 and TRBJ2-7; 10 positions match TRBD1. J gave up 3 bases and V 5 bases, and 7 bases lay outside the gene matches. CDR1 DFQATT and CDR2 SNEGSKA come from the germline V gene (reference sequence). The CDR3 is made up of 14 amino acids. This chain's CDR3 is CSAPRRDRGYEQYF. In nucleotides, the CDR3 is TGCAGTGCTCCCAGACGGGACAGGGGCTACGAGCAGTACTTC.

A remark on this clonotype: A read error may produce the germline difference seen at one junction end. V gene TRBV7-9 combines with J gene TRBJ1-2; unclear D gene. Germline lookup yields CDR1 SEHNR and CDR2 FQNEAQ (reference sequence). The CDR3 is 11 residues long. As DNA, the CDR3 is TGTGCCAGCAGCTTAGGGCGGCCATGGGCCTTC. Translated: CASSLGRPWAF.

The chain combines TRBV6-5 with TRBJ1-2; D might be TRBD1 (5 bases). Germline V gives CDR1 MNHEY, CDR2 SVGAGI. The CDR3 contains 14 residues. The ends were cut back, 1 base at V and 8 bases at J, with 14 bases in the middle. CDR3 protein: CASSYWTSGEGYTF. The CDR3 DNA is TGTGCCAGCAGTTACTGGACATCGGGTGAAGGCTACACCTTC.

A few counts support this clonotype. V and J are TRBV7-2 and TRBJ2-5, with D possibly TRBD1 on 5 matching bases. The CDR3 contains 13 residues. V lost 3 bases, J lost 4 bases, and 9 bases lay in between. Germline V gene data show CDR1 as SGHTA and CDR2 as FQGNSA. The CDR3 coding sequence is TGTGCCAGCAGCTTCCCAGGGTCAGAGACCCAGTACTTC. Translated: CASSFPGSETQYF.

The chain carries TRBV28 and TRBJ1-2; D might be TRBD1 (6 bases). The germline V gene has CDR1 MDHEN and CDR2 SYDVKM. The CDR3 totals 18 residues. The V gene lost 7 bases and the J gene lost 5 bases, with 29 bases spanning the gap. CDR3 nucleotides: TGTGCCAGCACCAACCCAACGGGGGCCGAACTACGGGCTTATGGCTACACCTTC. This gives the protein CASTNPTGAELRAYGYTF.

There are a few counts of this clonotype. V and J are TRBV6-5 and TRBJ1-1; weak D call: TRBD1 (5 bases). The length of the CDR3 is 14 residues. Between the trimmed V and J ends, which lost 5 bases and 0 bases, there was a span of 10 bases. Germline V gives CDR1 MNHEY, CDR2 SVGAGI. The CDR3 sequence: CASSTDRLNTEAFF. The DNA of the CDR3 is TGTGCCAGCAGTACCGACAGATTGAACACTGAAGCTTTCTTT.

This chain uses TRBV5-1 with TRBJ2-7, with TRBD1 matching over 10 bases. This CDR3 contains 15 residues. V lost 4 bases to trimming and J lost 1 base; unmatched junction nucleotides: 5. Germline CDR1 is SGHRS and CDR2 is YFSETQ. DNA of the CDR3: TGCGCCAGCAGCGTCGGGACAGGGGAGTCCTACGAGCAGTACTTC. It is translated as CASSVGTGESYEQYF.

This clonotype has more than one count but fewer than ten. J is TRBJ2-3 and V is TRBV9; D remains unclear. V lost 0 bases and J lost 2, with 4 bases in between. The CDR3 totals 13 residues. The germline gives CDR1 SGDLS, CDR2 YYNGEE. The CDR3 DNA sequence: TGTGCCAGCAGCGTAGTCTTCACAGATACGCAGTATTTT. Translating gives CASSVVFTDTQYF.

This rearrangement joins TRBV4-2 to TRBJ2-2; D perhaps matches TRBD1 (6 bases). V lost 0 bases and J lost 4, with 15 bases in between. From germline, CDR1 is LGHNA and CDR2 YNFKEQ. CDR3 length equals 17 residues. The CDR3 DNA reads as TGTGCCAGCAGCCAAGATCCCCCAGGGGCCATCACCGGGGAGCTGTTTTTT. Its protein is CASSQDPPGAITGELFF.

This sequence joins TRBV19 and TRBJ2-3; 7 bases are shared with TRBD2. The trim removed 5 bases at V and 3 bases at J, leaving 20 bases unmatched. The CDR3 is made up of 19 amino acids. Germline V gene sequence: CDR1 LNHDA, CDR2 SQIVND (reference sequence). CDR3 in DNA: TGTGCCAGTAGTCGACGGTGGGGCGGGGGATCCCGCCTGACAGATACGCAGTATTTT. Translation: CASSRRWGGGSRLTDTQYF.

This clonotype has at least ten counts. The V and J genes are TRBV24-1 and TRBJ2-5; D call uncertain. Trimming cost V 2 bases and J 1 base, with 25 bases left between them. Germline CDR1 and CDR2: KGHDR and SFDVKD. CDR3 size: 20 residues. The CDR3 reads CATSDSFSGRLTSFQETQYF. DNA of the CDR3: TGTGCCACCAGTGATTCGTTTAGTGGGCGGCTTACAAGTTTCCAAGAGACCCAGTACTTC.

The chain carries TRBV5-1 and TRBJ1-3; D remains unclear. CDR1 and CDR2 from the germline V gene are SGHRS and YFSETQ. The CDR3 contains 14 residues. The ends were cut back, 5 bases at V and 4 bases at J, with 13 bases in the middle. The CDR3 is CASSFTEGGNTIYF. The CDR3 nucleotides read TGCGCCAGCAGTTTCACGGAGGGAGGAAACACCATATATTTT.

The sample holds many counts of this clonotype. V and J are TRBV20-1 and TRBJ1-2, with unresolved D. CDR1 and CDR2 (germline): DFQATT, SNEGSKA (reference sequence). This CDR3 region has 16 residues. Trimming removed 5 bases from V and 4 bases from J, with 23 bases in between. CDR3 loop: CSAPSSGRQRGYGYTF. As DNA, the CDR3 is TGCAGTGCTCCCAGTTCGGGTCGTCAGCGCGGCTATGGCTACACCTTC.

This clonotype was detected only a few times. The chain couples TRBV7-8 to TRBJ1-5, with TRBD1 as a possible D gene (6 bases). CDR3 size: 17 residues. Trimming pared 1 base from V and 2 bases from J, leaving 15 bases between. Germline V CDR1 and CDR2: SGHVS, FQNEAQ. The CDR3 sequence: CASSLVARGAGNQPQHF. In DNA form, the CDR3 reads TGTGCCAGCAGCTTAGTCGCTCGGGGGGCCGGCAATCAGCCCCAGCATTTT.

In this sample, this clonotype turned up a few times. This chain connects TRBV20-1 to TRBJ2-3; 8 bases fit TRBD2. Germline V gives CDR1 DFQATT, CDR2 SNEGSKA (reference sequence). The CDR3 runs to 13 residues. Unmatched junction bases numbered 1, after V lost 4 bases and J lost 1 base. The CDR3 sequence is CSANGGGTDTQYF. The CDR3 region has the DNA TGCAGTGCTAACGGGGGGGGCACAGATACGCAGTATTTT.

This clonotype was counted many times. The CDR3 here is CASSSQGINQPQHF. The CDR3 nucleotides read TGTGCCAGCAGTTCACAGGGAATCAATCAGCCCCAGCATTTT. The gene calls are TRBV12-3 or TRBV12-4 and TRBJ1-5, with TRBD1 as a possible D gene (6 bases). This CDR3 region has 14 residues. V was clipped by 4 bases and J by 3 bases, with 10 bases between them.

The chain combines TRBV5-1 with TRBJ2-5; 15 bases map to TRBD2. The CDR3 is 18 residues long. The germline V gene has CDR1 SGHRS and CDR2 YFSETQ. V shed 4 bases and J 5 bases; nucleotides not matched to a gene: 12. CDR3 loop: CASSMGLAGGSSGETQYF. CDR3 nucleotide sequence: TGCGCCAGCAGCATGGGACTAGCGGGAGGTTCCTCCGGGGAGACCCAGTACTTC.

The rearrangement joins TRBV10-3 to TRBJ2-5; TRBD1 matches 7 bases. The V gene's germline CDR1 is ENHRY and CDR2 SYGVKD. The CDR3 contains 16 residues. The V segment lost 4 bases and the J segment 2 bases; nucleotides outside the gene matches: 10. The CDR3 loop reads CAISGPPGQRQETQYF. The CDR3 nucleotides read TGTGCCATCAGTGGCCCACCGGGACAGCGTCAAGAGACCCAGTACTTC.

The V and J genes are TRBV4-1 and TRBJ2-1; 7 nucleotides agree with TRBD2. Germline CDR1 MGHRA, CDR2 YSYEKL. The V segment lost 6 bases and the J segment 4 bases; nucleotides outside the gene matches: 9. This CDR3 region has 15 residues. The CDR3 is CASSLGLGFYNEQFF. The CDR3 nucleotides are TGCGCCAGCAGTCTAGGACTAGGCTTTTACAATGAGCAGTTCTTC.

CDR3 nucleotides: TGCGCCAGCAGCTTGGACAATCCAGGGCGCGATGGCTACACCTTC. This gives the protein CASSLDNPGRDGYTF. The rearrangement links TRBV5-1 to TRBJ1-2, with D possibly TRBD1 on 5 matching bases. The CDR3 runs to 15 residues. The germline V and J ends were trimmed by 0 bases and 6 bases, with 15 bases remaining between them. CDR1 and CDR2 from the germline V gene are SGHRS and YFSETQ.

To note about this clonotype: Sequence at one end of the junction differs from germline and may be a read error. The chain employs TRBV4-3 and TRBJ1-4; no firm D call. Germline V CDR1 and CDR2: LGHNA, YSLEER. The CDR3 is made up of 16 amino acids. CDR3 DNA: TGCGCCAGCAGCCAAGTTGCGTCGGCTAATAATGGAAAACTGTTTTTT. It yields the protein CASSQVASANNGKLFF.

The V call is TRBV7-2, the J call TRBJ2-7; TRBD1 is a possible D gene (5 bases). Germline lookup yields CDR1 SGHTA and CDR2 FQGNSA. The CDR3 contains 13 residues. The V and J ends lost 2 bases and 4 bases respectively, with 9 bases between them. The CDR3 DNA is TGTGCCAGCAGCTTACAACAGGAGTACGAGCAGTACTTC. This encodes CASSLQQEYEQYF.

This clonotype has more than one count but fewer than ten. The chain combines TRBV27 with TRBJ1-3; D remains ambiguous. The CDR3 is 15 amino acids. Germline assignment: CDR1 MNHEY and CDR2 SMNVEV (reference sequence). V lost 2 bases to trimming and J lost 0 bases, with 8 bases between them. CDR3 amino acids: CASSLSHFSGNTIYF. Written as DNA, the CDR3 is TGTGCCAGCAGTTTAAGTCACTTCTCTGGAAACACCATATATTTT.

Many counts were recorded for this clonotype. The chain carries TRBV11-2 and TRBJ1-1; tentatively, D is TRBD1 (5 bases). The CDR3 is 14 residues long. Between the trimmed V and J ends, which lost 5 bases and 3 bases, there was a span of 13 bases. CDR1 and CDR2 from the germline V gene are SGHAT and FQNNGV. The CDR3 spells CASSPPGGDTEAFF. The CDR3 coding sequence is TGTGCCAGCAGCCCTCCGGGGGGAGACACTGAAGCTTTCTTT.